A selection of T cell receptor beta chains follows, all from one sample in a study of blood T cell repertoires in COVID-19. Assay used: immunoSEQ multiplex PCR; TCRdb lists only in-frame clones, some missing. The data hold tens of thousands of clones, with roughly 80% observed a single time. Sequences were obtained from peripheral blood. These receptors were obtained from a woman aged 80 or over with acute or convalescent COVID-19. CDR3s leave out the opening cysteine and the closing phenylalanine or tryptophan. Fields, in order: V gene, J gene, clone size, CDR3 protein. The size of a clone is reported for some rows only, either as once, few or many, or as a class for expanded clones.

V gene: TRBV18
J gene: TRBJ2-1
clone size: few
CDR3 protein: ASSPHMPAGDDSYNEQF

V gene: TRBV5-1
J gene: TRBJ2-1
clone size: -
CDR3 protein: ASSLSGSGYNEQF

V gene: TRBV29-1
J gene: TRBJ2-7
clone size: -
CDR3 protein: SAVLAGGDHEQY

V gene: TRBV12-3/TRBV12-4
J gene: TRBJ1-2
clone size: -
CDR3 protein: ASTPVQTGGYT

V gene: TRBV30
J gene: TRBJ2-7
clone size: -
CDR3 protein: AWSVGGGSYEQY

V gene: TRBV23-1
J gene: TRBJ2-1
clone size: -
CDR3 protein: ASSQSAQGEICEQF

V gene: TRBV12-3/TRBV12-4
J gene: TRBJ1-1
clone size: -
CDR3 protein: ASGFLGFTEAF

V gene: TRBV6-5
J gene: TRBJ2-7
clone size: -
CDR3 protein: ASSYTGSSHEQY

V gene: TRBV19
J gene: TRBJ2-7
clone size: -
CDR3 protein: ASSISGTGVTEQY

V gene: TRBV7-6
J gene: TRBJ1-5
clone size: -
CDR3 protein: ASSLVSGSNQPQH

V gene: TRBV2
J gene: TRBJ2-2
clone size: -
CDR3 protein: ASRQGGRNTGELF

V gene: TRBV19
J gene: TRBJ1-5
clone size: -
CDR3 protein: ASTPTDRVDQPQH

V gene: TRBV7-9
J gene: TRBJ1-2
clone size: -
CDR3 protein: ASSLEGVGYT

V gene: TRBV7-9
J gene: TRBJ2-5
clone size: -
CDR3 protein: ASSPRAGAQTQY

V gene: TRBV4-3
J gene: TRBJ2-1
clone size: -
CDR3 protein: ASSLGLTDYYNEQF

V gene: TRBV5-1
J gene: TRBJ2-1
clone size: -
CDR3 protein: ASSMTSGSSNEQF

V gene: TRBV29-1
J gene: TRBJ1-1
clone size: -
CDR3 protein: SVARGLDTEAF

V gene: TRBV7-9
J gene: TRBJ1-1
clone size: -
CDR3 protein: ASSLFGGREAF

V gene: TRBV18
J gene: TRBJ2-3
clone size: -
CDR3 protein: ASSLRPTDTQY

V gene: TRBV18
J gene: TRBJ1-2
clone size: -
CDR3 protein: ASSPLADSLSSYGYT

V gene: TRBV18
J gene: TRBJ1-1
clone size: -
CDR3 protein: ASSADLNTEAF

V gene: TRBV7-9
J gene: TRBJ1-1
clone size: few
CDR3 protein: ASSPQTGVRTEAF

V gene: TRBV2
J gene: TRBJ1-2
clone size: -
CDR3 protein: ASRGTGRDGYT

V gene: TRBV10-1
J gene: TRBJ2-5
clone size: -
CDR3 protein: ASSESGPGRGKGETQY

V gene: TRBV11-2
J gene: TRBJ2-1
clone size: -
CDR3 protein: ASSLDRALSHNEQF

V gene: TRBV10-1
J gene: TRBJ1-1
clone size: -
CDR3 protein: ASSANRGISSNTEAF

V gene: TRBV10-3
J gene: TRBJ2-6
clone size: -
CDR3 protein: ATKGGSTGANVLT

V gene: TRBV5-1
J gene: TRBJ1-5
clone size: -
CDR3 protein: ASSPAEGANQPQH

V gene: TRBV29-1
J gene: TRBJ2-1
clone size: -
CDR3 protein: SVAGGGYNEQF

V gene: TRBV30
J gene: TRBJ2-3
clone size: -
CDR3 protein: AWSLGLAGVDTQY

V gene: TRBV6-5
J gene: TRBJ2-3
clone size: -
CDR3 protein: ASTPDRFTDTQY

V gene: TRBV5-1
J gene: TRBJ2-3
clone size: -
CDR3 protein: ASSPGLATDTQY

V gene: TRBV5-6
J gene: TRBJ1-2
clone size: -
CDR3 protein: ASSLALDRGRQDGYT

V gene: TRBV19
J gene: TRBJ1-2
clone size: -
CDR3 protein: ASTSGTGLYGYT

V gene: TRBV7-6
J gene: TRBJ2-2
clone size: -
CDR3 protein: ASSLAGTNTGELF

V gene: TRBV18
J gene: TRBJ2-7
clone size: -
CDR3 protein: ASSPGAAAYEQY

V gene: TRBV9
J gene: TRBJ2-1
clone size: once
CDR3 protein: ASNRVGYNEQF

V gene: TRBV6-2/TRBV6-3
J gene: TRBJ2-1
clone size: -
CDR3 protein: ASSYWLAGNNEQF

V gene: TRBV30
J gene: TRBJ2-3
clone size: -
CDR3 protein: AWRGGGQGDTDTQY

V gene: TRBV5-1
J gene: TRBJ2-7
clone size: -
CDR3 protein: ASSPGTSGRARINPYEQY

V gene: TRBV24-1
J gene: TRBJ1-6
clone size: -
CDR3 protein: ATRHTEYSYNSPLH

V gene: TRBV9
J gene: TRBJ2-4
clone size: -
CDR3 protein: ASSVQGVGGIQY

V gene: TRBV10-3
J gene: TRBJ2-7
clone size: -
CDR3 protein: AISESMLAGGPHSYEQY

V gene: TRBV5-1
J gene: TRBJ1-6
clone size: -
CDR3 protein: ASSLEGAKNSPLH

V gene: TRBV9
J gene: TRBJ1-1
clone size: few
CDR3 protein: ASSAIGRRGDRFTTEAF

V gene: TRBV7-7
J gene: TRBJ1-5
clone size: -
CDR3 protein: ASSSHGGVQPQH

V gene: TRBV30
J gene: TRBJ2-5
clone size: few
CDR3 protein: AWSPSAQETQY

V gene: TRBV19
J gene: TRBJ2-5
clone size: once
CDR3 protein: ASSPRLAGGPETQY

V gene: TRBV12-3/TRBV12-4
J gene: TRBJ1-4
clone size: -
CDR3 protein: ASRAGANEKLF

V gene: TRBV6-6
J gene: TRBJ1-3
clone size: once
CDR3 protein: ASSLQGSGNTIY

V gene: TRBV6-2/TRBV6-3
J gene: TRBJ2-1
clone size: -
CDR3 protein: ASSWASGRAYNEQF

V gene: TRBV5-4
J gene: TRBJ2-1
clone size: -
CDR3 protein: ASTIGRYNEQF

V gene: TRBV5-6
J gene: TRBJ2-7
clone size: -
CDR3 protein: ASSLGSGRAYEQY